One and the same sample provided the 11 T cell receptor beta chains below, sequenced in a study of T cells in Graves' hyperthyroidism and ophthalmopathy. Amplification of TCR beta CDR3 regions used RNA as the template. When the TCR CDR3 underwent first-round RT-PCR, the HTBI primer set was used. One entry per CDR3 protein, called by TCRdb with MiXCR from the multiplex PCR reads. The table includes under 350,000 distinct CDR3 sequences, around a fifth detected once. Input material: blood. The receptor set was obtained from a woman between 45 and 60 years old with Graves' hyperthyroidism.

This clonotype was observed at least ten times. The genes are TRBV7-2 and TRBJ2-3; possibly TRBD1 for D (5 bases). Between the trimmed V and J ends, which lost 5 bases and 2 bases, there was a span of 11 bases. The CDR3 has 14 amino acids. Germline CDR1 and CDR2: SGHTA and FQGNSA. The chain's CDR3 is CASSPDSFTDTQYF. The CDR3 coding sequence is TGTGCCAGCAGCCCCGACAGCTTCACAGATACGCAGTATTTT.

The genes are TRBV12-3 or TRBV12-4 and TRBJ1-4, with 7 bases lining up with TRBD1. J gave up 0 bases and V 10 bases, and 5 bases lay outside the gene matches. This CDR3 is 14 amino acids long. The CDR3 DNA sequence: TGTGCCACGGGACAGAGTTCAACTAATGAAAAACTGTTTTTT. Translating gives CATGQSSTNEKLFF.

This clonotype appeared a few times. A much larger clonotype is one base distant, so this may be a read error. The genes are TRBV7-8 and TRBJ2-7; TRBD1 might be the D (5 bases). This CDR3 spans 12 amino acids. The germline gives CDR1 SGHVS, CDR2 FQNEAQ. Deletions cut 3 bases from V and 3 bases from J, with 6 bases between. CDR3 amino acids: CASSFDSYEQYF. Written as DNA, the CDR3 is TGTGCCAGCAGCTTCGACAGCTACGAGCAGTACTTC.

Worth noting for this clonotype: A much larger clone lies a single base off, so this may be a read error. V usage is TRBV6-1 and J usage is TRBJ2-1, with D hard to call. Trimming shortened V by 0 bases and J by 7 bases, and 1 base separated the two germline ends. The germline V gene encodes CDR1 MNHNS and CDR2 SASEGT. This CDR3 spans 11 amino acids. The CDR3 nucleotides read TGTGCCAGCAGTGAAGCGAATGAGCAGTTCTTC. It yields the protein CASSEANEQFF.

The chain couples TRBV5-5 to TRBJ1-1; a weak D match, TRBD1 (5 bases). CDR3 length equals 12 residues. The ends were cut back, 0 bases at V and 8 bases at J, with 8 bases in the middle. CDR1 and CDR2 (germline): SGHKS, YYEKEE (reference sequence). The CDR3 protein is CASSLAWGEAFF. The CDR3 DNA sequence: TGTGCCAGCAGCTTGGCATGGGGGGAAGCTTTCTTT.

CDR3 protein: CSVQGEVNEQFF. DNA for the CDR3: TGCAGCGTTCAGGGGGAGGTCAATGAGCAGTTCTTC. V gene TRBV29-1 combines with J gene TRBJ2-1; possibly TRBD1 for D (7 bases). This CDR3 has 12 residues. Germline V gene data show CDR1 as SQVTM and CDR2 as ANQGSEA. The V end lost 5 bases, the J end lost 6 bases, and 11 bases lay between the germline ends.

The rearrangement joins TRBV6-1 to TRBJ1-5; no reliable D call. With 6 bases removed from V and 6 bases from J, the gap between germline ends came to 9 bases. Germline V gene lookup returns CDR1 MNHNS and CDR2 SASEGT. The CDR3 runs to 12 residues. The CDR3 reads CASSTGLQPQHF. CDR3 DNA sequence: TGTGCCAGCAGCACTGGACTTCAGCCCCAGCATTTT.

This clonotype was picked up many times. The chain carries TRBV20-1 and TRBJ1-2; 7 nucleotides agree with TRBD1. This CDR3 contains 14 residues. Germline-derived CDR1 and CDR2 are DFQATT and SNEGSKA (reference sequence). J gave up 0 bases and V 5 bases, and 6 bases lay outside the gene matches. The CDR3, as DNA: TGCAGTGCTGATCGGGACAGAGCTAACTATGGCTACACCTTC. Its protein product is CSADRDRANYGYTF.

This clonotype was counted at least ten times. V gene TRBV2 combines with J gene TRBJ2-7; perhaps TRBD1 as D (6 bases). The CDR3 contains 12 residues. V lost 6 bases and J 7 bases, leaving 13 bases between the germline ends. Germline CDR1 reads SNHLY; CDR2 reads FYNNEI. Written as DNA, the CDR3 is TGTGCCAGCAGCACCCGAGACAGGGAGCAGTACTTC. It is translated as CASSTRDREQYF.

This clonotype has more than one count but fewer than ten. J is TRBJ2-2 and V is TRBV19, with D unresolved. The CDR3 contains 15 residues. Trimming took 5 bases from V and 3 from J, leaving 13 bases between them. Germline V gene data show CDR1 as LNHDA and CDR2 as SQIVND (reference sequence). The CDR3 DNA follows: TGTGCCAGTAGTCCCATGACACGAGACACCGGGGAGCTGTTTTTT. Translated, it gives CASSPMTRDTGELFF.

A word on this clonotype: This may arise from a read error, as a much more abundant clone is one base away. Lacking the conserved final phenylalanine or tryptophan, this CDR3 likely reflects a read error. The chain combines TRBV28 with TRBJ1-5; D not resolved. The CDR3 runs 16 residues. The V end lost 2 bases, the J end lost 5 bases, and 16 bases lay between the germline ends. CDR1 MDHEN and CDR2 SYDVKM come from the germline V gene. For the CDR3, the DNA is TGTGCCAGCAGTTTACCTCCTCGGCCCCGGCATCAGCCCCAGCATTCT. Translation gives CASSLPPRPRHQPQHS.